The clone carrying this T cell receptor beta chain has at least ten counts. The antigen is unknown. The record originates from a study of blood T cells in healthy people across ages. The CDR3 contains 11 residues. V gave up 2 bases and J gave up 7 bases, with 2 bases separating them. A second PCR of 7 to 11 cycles used a sample-barcoded 5' primer and a J-beta primer mix. From the 5' RACE reads, TCRdb called clonotypes with MiXCR, one entry per CDR3 protein. This sample has 550,000 to 700,000 distinct CDR3 sequences; about 26% occur once, and the top ten carry approximately 17%. Overall study findings and caveats: A roughly linear age-dependent decrease characterized TCR beta diversity per million T cells.

The chain links TRBV12-3 or TRBV12-4 to TRBJ1-4; D ambiguous. This receptor was obtained from a woman aged 70-85 years in good health. The sample was blood. The CDR3 loop is CASSLSEKLFF. DNA for the CDR3: TGTGCCAGCAGTTTATCTGAAAAACTGTTTTTT.